This T cell receptor beta chain was observed in a study of blood T cell repertoires in COVID-19. As for the study in general: Donors in the United States, Italy and Spain gave samples during acute or convalescent COVID-19.

The assay was immunoSEQ multiplex PCR, and TCRdb's table has in-frame clones only and misses some. The sample lists approximately 280,000 clones, 90% seen once, with about 1.8% in the top ten. Enrollees, roughly 18 to 90 years old, lived in about two dozen US areas. The CDR3 contains 13 residues. V was shortened by 7 bases and J by 1 base, with 10 bases between the two germline ends. From germline, CDR1 is MDHEN and CDR2 SYDVKM. This clonotype was sampled from a woman in her late teens or twenties with acute COVID-19. The J gene is TRBJ1-1, the V gene TRBV28; D not resolved. Sequencing input: PBMCs or T cells enriched from blood (not recorded which). This CDR3 reads CASKQEANTEAFF. DNA of the CDR3: TGTGCCAGCAAGCAGGAAGCGAACACTGAAGCTTTCTTT.